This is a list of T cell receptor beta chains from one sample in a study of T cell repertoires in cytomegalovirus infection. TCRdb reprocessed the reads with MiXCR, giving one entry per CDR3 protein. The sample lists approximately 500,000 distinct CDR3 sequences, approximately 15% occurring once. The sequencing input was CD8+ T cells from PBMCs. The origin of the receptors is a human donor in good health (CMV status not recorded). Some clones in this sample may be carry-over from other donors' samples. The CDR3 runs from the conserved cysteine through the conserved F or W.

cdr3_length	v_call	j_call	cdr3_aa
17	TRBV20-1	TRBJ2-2	CSAVVERESSLTGELFF
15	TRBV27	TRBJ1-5	CASSLSLQGNQPQHF
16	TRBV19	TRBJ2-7	CASTPKRSRGTYEQYF
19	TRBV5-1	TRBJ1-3	CASSSPGQPSTPTGNTIYF
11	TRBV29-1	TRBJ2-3	CSEDRVGTQYF
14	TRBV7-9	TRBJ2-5	CASSLRTAAETQYF
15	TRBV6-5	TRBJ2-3	CASTQLAGGTDTQYF
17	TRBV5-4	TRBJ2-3	CASSLIEAGADTDTQYF
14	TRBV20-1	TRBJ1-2	CSASRDRGNYGYTF
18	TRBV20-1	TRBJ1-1	CSARDEEDRGFRNTEAFF
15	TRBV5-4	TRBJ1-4	CASSPDGATNEKLFF
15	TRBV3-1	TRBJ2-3	CASSQGSGGPDTQYF
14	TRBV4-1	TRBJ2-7	CASSQAGQLLEQYF
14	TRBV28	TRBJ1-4	CASSSGRVNEKLFF
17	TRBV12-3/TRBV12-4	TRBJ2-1	CASSLYLGAGEYNEQFF
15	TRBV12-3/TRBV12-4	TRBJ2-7	CASSLGQGVNYEQYF
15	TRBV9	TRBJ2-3	CASSVFTASTDTQYF
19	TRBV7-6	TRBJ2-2	CASRSPRLAGGRDTGELFF
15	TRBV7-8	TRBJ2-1	CASSPGGQNGDEQFF
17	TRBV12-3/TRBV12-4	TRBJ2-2	CASTPDMDREGTGELFF
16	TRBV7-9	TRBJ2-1	CASSPQTRSAPSEQFF
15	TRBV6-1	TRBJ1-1	CASSELRTGDTEAFF
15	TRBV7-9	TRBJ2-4	CASSSGLAGVGIQYF
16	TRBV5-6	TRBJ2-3	CASSLALAEHTDTQYF
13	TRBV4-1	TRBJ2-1	CATRGPQANEQFF
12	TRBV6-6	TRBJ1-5	CASIARGQPQHF
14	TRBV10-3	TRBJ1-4	CASREVGAAEKLFF
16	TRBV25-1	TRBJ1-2	CASSGSLADRFYGYTF
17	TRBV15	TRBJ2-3	CATSGLTSSPSTDTQYF
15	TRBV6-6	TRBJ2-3	CASSYMVAGVDTQYF
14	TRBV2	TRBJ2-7	CASSEGVDGYEQYF
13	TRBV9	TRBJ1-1	CASSVATGTEAFF
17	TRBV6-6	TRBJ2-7	CASSYSIDSGGFYEQYF
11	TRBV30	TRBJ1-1	CAWSLGTEAFF
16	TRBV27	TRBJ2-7	CASSLSPTRGYSEQYF
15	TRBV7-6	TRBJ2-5	CASSLVFGQLGAQYF
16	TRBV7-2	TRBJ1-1	CASSPEEEGMNTEAFF
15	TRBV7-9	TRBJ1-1	CASSLSLGANTEAFF
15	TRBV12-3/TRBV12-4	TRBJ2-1	CASSSPGQVGNEQFF
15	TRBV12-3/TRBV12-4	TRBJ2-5	CASSPRAGPWEGQYF
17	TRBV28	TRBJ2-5	CASSLSTYDRGEETQYF
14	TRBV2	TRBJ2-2	CASSDMVSTGELFF
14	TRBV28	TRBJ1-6	CASSWGQDNSPLHF
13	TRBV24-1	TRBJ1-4	CATSDWTGRKLFF
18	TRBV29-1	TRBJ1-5	CSVIGERTGLGVNQPQHF
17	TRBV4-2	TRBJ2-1	CASSQDWVGSSYNEQFF
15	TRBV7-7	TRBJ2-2	CASSAGHSNTGELFF
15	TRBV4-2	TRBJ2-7	CASSQDRPLSYEQYF
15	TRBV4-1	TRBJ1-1	CASSLQQGANTEAFF
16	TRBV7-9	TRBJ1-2	CASSLVGDAGWNGYTF
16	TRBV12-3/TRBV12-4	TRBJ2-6	CASSLQDSSGANVLTF
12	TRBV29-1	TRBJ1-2	CSVEAGRYGYTF
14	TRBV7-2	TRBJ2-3	CASSLGRVTDTQYF
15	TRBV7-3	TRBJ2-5	CASSPSGWGLETQYF
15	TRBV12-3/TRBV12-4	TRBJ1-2	CASSHERRPGWGYTF
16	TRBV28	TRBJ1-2	CASSLPLATGRYGYTF